These T cell receptor beta chains were read from a single sample in a study of molecular identifiers for immune sequencing clone quantification. TCRdb re-called the PCR reads through MiXCR, storing one row per CDR3 protein. Here the sample spans approximately 590,000 distinct CDR3 sequences, over 25% being singletons. Sequenced sample: naive CD8+ T cells from blood, with Jurkat cell RNA spiked in. These TCRs come from a human donor in good health. Some libraries in this study had Jurkat cell RNA spiked in. Both conserved end residues are part of each CDR3. The D gene is left open where the match is weak. Clone sizes are given selectively: once, few, many, or a class where the clone is expanded.

cdr3_nt cdr3_aa j_call v_call clone_size d_call
TGCAGTGCTAGAGCCCCGGGACTAGGGATGGAGACCCAGTACTTC CSARAPGLGMETQYF TRBJ2-5 TRBV20-1 - TRBD2
TGCAGTGCGAGGGGACAGTATGCTTCTTACATTCAGTACTTC CSARGQYASYIQYF TRBJ2-4 TRBV20-1 - TRBD1
TGTGCCAGCCCACCTACAGGGGGCTCACCCAATGAGCAGTTCTTC CASPPTGGSPNEQFF TRBJ2-1 TRBV18 - TRBD1
TGTGCCAGTACGAAAGGGGCGGTCTATGGCTACACCTTC CASTKGAVYGYTF TRBJ1-2 TRBV19 - -
TGCAGCGTAGACCTAGAGGCGCGTCCCCTGGGCGATGAGCAGTTCTTC CSVDLEARPLGDEQFF TRBJ2-1 TRBV29-1 many -
TGCAGTGCAATTCAGGACAATGAGCAGTTCTTC CSAIQDNEQFF TRBJ2-1 TRBV20-1 few -
TGTGCCAGCAGCTTCCCGGGACTAGCAGCCGAGCAGTACTTC CASSFPGLAAEQYF TRBJ2-7 TRBV7-2 many TRBD2
TGTGCCAGCAGTTTATCTCAGGCAACCTCTGGAAACACCATATATTTT CASSLSQATSGNTIYF TRBJ1-3 TRBV27 - -
TGTGCCAGCAGCCCTACGACAGGGTTTCCCACTGAAGCTTTCTTT CASSPTTGFPTEAFF TRBJ1-1 TRBV6-2/TRBV6-3 few TRBD1
TGTGCCAGCAGCTTAATCTCTCACCCAACCTTCAATGAGCAGTTCTTC CASSLISHPTFNEQFF TRBJ2-1 TRBV7-2 - -
TGTGCCAGCAGCCACAGGGTGACAGGGGGCACAGATACGCAGTATTTT CASSHRVTGGTDTQYF TRBJ2-3 TRBV11-2 - TRBD1
TGTGCCAGCAGTTACCCCCAGGGGGTCGACACTGAAGCTTTCTTT CASSYPQGVDTEAFF TRBJ1-1 TRBV6-2/TRBV6-3 many TRBD1
TGTGCCAGCAGGATGGGTCATGGAGCCGGGGAGCTGTTTTTT CASRMGHGAGELFF TRBJ2-2 TRBV2 few -
TGTGCCAGCAGGCCAGACAGGGGTTTGGTTGACACTGAAGCTTTCTTT CASRPDRGLVDTEAFF TRBJ1-1 TRBV27 many TRBD1
TGCGCCAGCAGCCAAGACCCAGGACAGTTCTACACTGAAGCTTTCTTT CASSQDPGQFYTEAFF TRBJ1-1 TRBV4-1 many -
TGTGCCAGCAGTGTGTCGCAGGGAGGTCAGCCCCAGCATTTT CASSVSQGGQPQHF TRBJ1-5 TRBV2 - -
TGTGCCAGCGCACCGGGTTACCCGCCGGGTCTATCCGAGCAGTACTTC CASAPGYPPGLSEQYF TRBJ2-7 TRBV27 - -
TGTGCCTGGAGTGGGATGAACACTGAAGCTTTCTTT CAWSGMNTEAFF TRBJ1-1 TRBV30 - -
TGTGCCATCAGTGAGTCTCGGGTGACCTACGAGCAGTACTTC CAISESRVTYEQYF TRBJ2-7 TRBV10-3 many -